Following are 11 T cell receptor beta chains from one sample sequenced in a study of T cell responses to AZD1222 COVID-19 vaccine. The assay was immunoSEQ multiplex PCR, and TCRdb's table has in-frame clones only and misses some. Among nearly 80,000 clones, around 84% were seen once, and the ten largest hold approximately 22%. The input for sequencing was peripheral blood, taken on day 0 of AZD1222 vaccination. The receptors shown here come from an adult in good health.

Here the CDR3 reads CASSLAPTAPYEQYF. As DNA, the CDR3 is TGCGCCAGCAGCTTGGCCCCGACAGCTCCCTACGAGCAGTACTTC. The rearrangement uses TRBV5-1 and TRBJ2-7; TRBD1 is a possible D gene (5 bases). Trimming removed 0 bases from V and 2 bases from J, with 12 bases in between. Germline lookup yields CDR1 SGHRS and CDR2 YFSETQ. The CDR3 consists of 15 residues.

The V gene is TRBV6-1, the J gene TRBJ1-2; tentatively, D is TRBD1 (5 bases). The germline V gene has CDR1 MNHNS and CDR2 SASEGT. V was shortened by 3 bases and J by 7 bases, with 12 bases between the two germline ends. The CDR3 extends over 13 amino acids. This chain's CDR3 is CASSETQGAGYTF. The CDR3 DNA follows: TGTGCCAGCAGTGAGACCCAGGGTGCTGGCTACACCTTC.

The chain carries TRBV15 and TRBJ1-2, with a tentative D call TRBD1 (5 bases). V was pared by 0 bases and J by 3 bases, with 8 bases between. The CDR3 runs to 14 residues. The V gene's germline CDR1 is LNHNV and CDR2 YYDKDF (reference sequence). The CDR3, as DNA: TGTGCCACCAGCAGAGACGACAGCTACTATGGCTACACCTTC. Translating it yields CATSRDDSYYGYTF.

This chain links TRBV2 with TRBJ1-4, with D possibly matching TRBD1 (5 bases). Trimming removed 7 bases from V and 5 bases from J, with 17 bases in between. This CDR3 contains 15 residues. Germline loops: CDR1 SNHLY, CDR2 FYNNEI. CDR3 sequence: CASTYQGGGNEKLFF. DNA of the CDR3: TGTGCCAGCACATACCAGGGCGGGGGAAATGAAAAACTGTTTTTT.

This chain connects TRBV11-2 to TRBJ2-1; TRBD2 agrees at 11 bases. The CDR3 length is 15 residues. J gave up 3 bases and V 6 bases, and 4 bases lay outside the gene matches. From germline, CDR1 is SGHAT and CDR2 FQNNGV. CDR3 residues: CASSYLAGGYNEQFF. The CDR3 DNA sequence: TGTGCCAGCAGTTATCTAGCGGGGGGCTACAATGAGCAGTTCTTC.

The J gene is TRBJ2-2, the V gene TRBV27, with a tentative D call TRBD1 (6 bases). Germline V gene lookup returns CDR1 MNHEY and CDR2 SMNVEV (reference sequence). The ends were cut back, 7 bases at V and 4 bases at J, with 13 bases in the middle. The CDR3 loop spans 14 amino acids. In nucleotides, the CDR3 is TGTGCCAGCATCCTAAGGGGGTCCACCGGGGAGCTGTTTTTT. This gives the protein CASILRGSTGELFF.

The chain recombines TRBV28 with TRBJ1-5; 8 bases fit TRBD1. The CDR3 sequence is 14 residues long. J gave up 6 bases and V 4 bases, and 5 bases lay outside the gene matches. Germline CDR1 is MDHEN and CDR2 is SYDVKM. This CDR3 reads CASSSRTGSQPQHF. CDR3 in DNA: TGTGCCAGCAGTTCGCGGACAGGGAGTCAGCCCCAGCATTTT.

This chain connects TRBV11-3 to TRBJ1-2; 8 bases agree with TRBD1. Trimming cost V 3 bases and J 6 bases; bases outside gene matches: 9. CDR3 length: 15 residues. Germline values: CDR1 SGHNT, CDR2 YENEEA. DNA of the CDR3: TGTGCCAGCAGCTTTACACGGACAGGGAAGGATGGCTACACCTTC. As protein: CASSFTRTGKDGYTF.

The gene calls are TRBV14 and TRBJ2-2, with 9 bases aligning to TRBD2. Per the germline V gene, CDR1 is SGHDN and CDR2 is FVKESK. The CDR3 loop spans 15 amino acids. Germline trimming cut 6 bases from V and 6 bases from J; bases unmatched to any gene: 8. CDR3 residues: CASSPSSGRPGELFF. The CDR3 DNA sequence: TGTGCCAGCAGTCCCTCAAGCGGGAGGCCCGGGGAGCTGTTTTTT.

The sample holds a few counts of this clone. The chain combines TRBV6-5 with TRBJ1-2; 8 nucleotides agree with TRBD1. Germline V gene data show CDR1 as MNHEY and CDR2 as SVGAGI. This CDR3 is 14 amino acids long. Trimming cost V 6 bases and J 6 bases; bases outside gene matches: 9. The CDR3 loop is CASSRLTGGNGYTF. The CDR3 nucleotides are TGTGCCAGCAGCCGACTAACAGGGGGGAATGGCTACACCTTC.

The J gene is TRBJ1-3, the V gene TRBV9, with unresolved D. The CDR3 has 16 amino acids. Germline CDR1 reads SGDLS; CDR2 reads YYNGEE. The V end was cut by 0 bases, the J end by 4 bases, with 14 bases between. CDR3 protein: CASSVAGVFPGNTIYF. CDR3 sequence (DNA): TGTGCCAGCAGCGTAGCTGGGGTGTTCCCCGGAAACACCATATATTTT.